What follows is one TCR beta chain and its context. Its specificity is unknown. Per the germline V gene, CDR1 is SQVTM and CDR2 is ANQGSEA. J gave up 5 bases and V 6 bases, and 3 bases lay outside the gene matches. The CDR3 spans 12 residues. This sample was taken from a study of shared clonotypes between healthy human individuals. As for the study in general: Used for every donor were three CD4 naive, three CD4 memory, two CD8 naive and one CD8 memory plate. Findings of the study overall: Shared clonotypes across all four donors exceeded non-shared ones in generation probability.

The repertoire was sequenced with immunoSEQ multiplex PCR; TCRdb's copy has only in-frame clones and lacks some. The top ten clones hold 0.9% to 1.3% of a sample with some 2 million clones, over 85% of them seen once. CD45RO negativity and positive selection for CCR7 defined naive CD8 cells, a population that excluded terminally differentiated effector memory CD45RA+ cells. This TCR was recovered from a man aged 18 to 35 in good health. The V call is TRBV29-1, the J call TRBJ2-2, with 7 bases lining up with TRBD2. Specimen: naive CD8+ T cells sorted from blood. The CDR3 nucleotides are TGCAGCGTCCGTAGCGGGACCGGGGAGCTGTTTTTT. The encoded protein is CSVRSGTGELFF.